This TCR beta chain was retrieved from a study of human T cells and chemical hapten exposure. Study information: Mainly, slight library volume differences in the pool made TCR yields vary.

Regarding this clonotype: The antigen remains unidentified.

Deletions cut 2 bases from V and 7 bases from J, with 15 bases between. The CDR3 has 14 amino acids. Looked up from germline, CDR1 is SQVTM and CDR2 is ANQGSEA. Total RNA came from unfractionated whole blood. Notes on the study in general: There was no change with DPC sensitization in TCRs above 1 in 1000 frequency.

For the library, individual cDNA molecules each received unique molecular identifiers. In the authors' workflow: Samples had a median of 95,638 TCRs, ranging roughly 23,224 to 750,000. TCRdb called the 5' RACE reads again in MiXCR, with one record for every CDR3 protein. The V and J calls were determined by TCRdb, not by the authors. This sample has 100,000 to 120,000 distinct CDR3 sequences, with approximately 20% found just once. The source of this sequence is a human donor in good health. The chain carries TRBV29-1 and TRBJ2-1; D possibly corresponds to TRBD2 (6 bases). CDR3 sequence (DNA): TGCAGCGTTGAAACGGGGGTCCTGGGGAATGAGCAGTTCTTC. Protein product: CSVETGVLGNEQFF.